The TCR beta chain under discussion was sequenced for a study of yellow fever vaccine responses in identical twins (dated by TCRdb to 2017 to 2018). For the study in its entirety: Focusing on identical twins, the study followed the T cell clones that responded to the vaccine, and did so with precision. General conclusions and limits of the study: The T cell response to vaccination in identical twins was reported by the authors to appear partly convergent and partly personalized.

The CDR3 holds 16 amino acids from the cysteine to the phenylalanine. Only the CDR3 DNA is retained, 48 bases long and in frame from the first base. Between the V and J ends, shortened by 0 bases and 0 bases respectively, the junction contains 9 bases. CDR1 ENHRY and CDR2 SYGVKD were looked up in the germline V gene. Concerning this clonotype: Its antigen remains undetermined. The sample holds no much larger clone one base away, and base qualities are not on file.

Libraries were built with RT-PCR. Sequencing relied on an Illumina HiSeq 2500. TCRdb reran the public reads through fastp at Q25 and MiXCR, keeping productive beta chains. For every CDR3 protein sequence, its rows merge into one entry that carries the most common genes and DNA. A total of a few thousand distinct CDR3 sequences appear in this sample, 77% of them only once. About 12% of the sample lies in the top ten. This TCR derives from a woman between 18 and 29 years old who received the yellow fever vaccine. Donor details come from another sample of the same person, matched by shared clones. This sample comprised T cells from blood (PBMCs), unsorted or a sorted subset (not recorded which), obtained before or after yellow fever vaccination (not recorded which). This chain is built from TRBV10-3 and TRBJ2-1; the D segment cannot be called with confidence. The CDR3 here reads CAISESILLSYNEQFF. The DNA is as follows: TGTGCCATCAGTGAGTCGATTCTGCTCTCCTACAATGAGCAGTTCTTC.